This TCR beta chain was profiled in a study of cytomegalovirus exposure and HLA in healthy donors. Points from the study as a whole: In a later analysis, HLA-associated TCR beta chains were more clonally expanded than equally common others. A reported reduction in N-insertions relative to the 666-donor mean was seen in an Asian-associated ancestry cluster in a later analysis.

A multiplex PCR was run with 60 Vbeta primers and 13 Jbeta primers. The assay was immunoSEQ multiplex PCR, and TCRdb's table has in-frame clones only and misses some. The table lists some 110,000 clones, around three quarters of them singletons. As for this clone: Its antigen is currently unknown.

The clonotype comes from a young man in good health and CMV-seropositive. Sequenced sample: PBMCs.

This CDR3 is CASTGTGGYRRSDGYTF. The DNA for the CDR3 is TGTGCCAGCACAGGGACAGGGGGCTATCGGCGGTCCGATGGCTACACCTTC. The chain carries TRBV2 and TRBJ1-2, with 12 bases matching TRBD1. Per the germline V gene, CDR1 is SNHLY and CDR2 is FYNNEI. This CDR3 has 17 residues. V dropped 7 bases and J dropped 6; count of bases not matched to a gene: 15.